This entry describes one T cell receptor (beta chain). The V and J ends lost 4 bases and 5 bases, in that order; junction bases with no gene match: 2. Germline CDR1 SEHNR, CDR2 FQNEAQ (reference sequence). The CDR3 covers 14 residues. This entry belongs to a study of blood T cell repertoires in COVID-19. Overall study context: Both acute and convalescent COVID-19 samples were obtained from the United States, Italy and Spain. Sources were T cells, B-cell-depleted T cells, or PBMCs; the material itself was cDNA or gDNA.

Original processing methods: Reference gene primer amplification in the assay estimated nucleated cell counts. The protocol was immunoSEQ multiplex PCR, while the TCRdb copy is restricted to in-frame clones and leaves out a portion. The V and J calls and clone size come from that table; D and trimming were worked out from the DNA. The sample lists around 88,000 clones; approximately 91% were seen once. The sequence derives from a man in his sixties with acute or convalescent COVID-19. V and J are TRBV7-9 and TRBJ1-4; 9 bases are shared with TRBD1. Material: peripheral blood. The CDR3 region is CASSSTGGNEKLFF. In DNA, the CDR3 is TGTGCCAGCAGCTCGACAGGGGGGAATGAAAAACTGTTTTTT. Full variable domain (rest looked up from reference TRBV7-9 and TRBJ1-4): DTGVSQNPRHKITKRGQNVTFRCDPISEHNRLYWYRQTLGQGPEFLTYFQNEAQLEKSRLLSDRFSAERPKGSFSTLEIQRTEQGDSAMYLCASSSTGGNEKLFFGSGTQLSVL.